This T cell receptor (beta chain) emerged from a study of neoadjuvant nivolumab and ipilimumab in lung cancer. Study-wide background: The combination arm added day-1 ipilimumab 1 mg/kg to nivolumab 3 mg/kg on days 1, 15, 29. The study, taken as a whole, reports: Resected-tumor TCR richness correlated positively with pretherapy blood richness. Only a small number of samples underwent TCR sequencing. From pretherapy to surgery, tumor richness and clonality rose with dual therapy.

With respect to this clone: No antigen is known for it.

TCRdb's table, derived via immunoSEQ multiplex PCR, lists solely in-frame clones and lacks some. In the table there are 10,000 to 15,000 clones, 90% to 97% of which are singletons. This sequence originates from an adult with non-small cell lung cancer. Specimen: peripheral blood, collected after neoadjuvant nivolumab, alone or with ipilimumab, at or shortly before surgery.

The CDR3 DNA is TGTGCCAGCAGCGGAAGGACTAGCGGGAGGGGGGGGTACAATGAGCAGTTCTTC. This sequence encodes CASSGRTSGRGGYNEQFF. V usage is TRBV7-2 and J usage is TRBJ2-1; 15 bases line up with TRBD2. From germline, CDR1 is SGHTA and CDR2 FQGNSA. The CDR3 totals 18 residues. The trim removed 5 bases at V and 4 bases at J, leaving 9 bases unmatched.